One sample yielded the 10 T cell receptor beta chains listed below, sequenced in a study of neoadjuvant nivolumab and ipilimumab in lung cancer. Using immunoSEQ multiplex PCR, the repertoire was profiled, and TCRdb retains in-frame clones only, with some absent. The sample gives 8,500 to 10,000 clones, approximately 77% of which show up once; 7.5% is in the top ten. Sequences were derived from tumor tissue, sampled after neoadjuvant nivolumab, alone or with ipilimumab, at or shortly before surgery. These receptors all come from an adult with non-small cell lung cancer. Some clones in this sample may be carry-over from other donors' samples.

The chain joins TRBV27 to TRBJ2-7; 7 nucleotides align to TRBD1. Germline trimming cut 3 bases from V and 3 bases from J; bases unmatched to any gene: 2. The CDR3 length is 13 residues. Looked up from germline, CDR1 is MNHEY and CDR2 is SMNVEV (reference sequence). CDR3 bases: TGTGCCAGCAGTTTCAACAGGGGCTACGAGCAGTACTTC. It encodes CASSFNRGYEQYF.

A few counts support this clone. The V and J genes are TRBV10-2 and TRBJ1-3; D may be TRBD1 (6 bases). The CDR3 is 15 amino acids. V lost 6 bases and J 0 bases, leaving 12 bases between the germline ends. Germline V CDR1 and CDR2: WSHSY, SAAADI. CDR3 region: CASRDSVLSGNTIYF. CDR3 sequence (DNA): TGCGCCAGCAGGGACAGCGTACTCTCTGGAAACACCATATATTTT.

This chain connects TRBV29-1 to TRBJ1-5, with D perhaps TRBD1 (5 bases). This CDR3 region has 15 residues. Germline V gene sequence: CDR1 SQVTM, CDR2 ANQGSEA. The V end lost 6 bases, the J end lost 0 bases, and 15 bases lay between the germline ends. The CDR3: CSVKDSLYSNQPQHF. The CDR3 coding sequence is TGCAGCGTAAAAGACAGCCTGTATAGCAATCAGCCCCAGCATTTT.

This sequence joins TRBV5-1 and TRBJ1-3; D not certain. Trimming shortened V by 7 bases and J by 4 bases, and 18 bases separated the two germline ends. Germline CDR1 reads SGHRS; CDR2 reads YFSETQ. CDR3 length: 15 amino acids. The CDR3 sequence is CASALGLGSGNTIYF. CDR3 sequence (DNA): TGCGCCAGCGCCCTAGGGCTGGGTTCGGGAAACACCATATATTTT.

This sequence joins TRBV6-5 and TRBJ1-2, with D hard to call. The germline gives CDR1 MNHEY, CDR2 SVGAGI. The CDR3 consists of 16 residues. Trimming took off 0 bases at V and 0 bases at J, with 11 bases between the two ends. The CDR3 region is CASSYSAALSNYGYTF. The CDR3 DNA is TGTGCCAGCAGTTACTCGGCAGCACTCTCTAACTATGGCTACACCTTC.

The J gene is TRBJ2-3, the V gene TRBV11-2; D is unclear. The V end lost 5 bases, the J end lost 4 bases, and 7 bases lay between the germline ends. CDR1 is SGHAT and CDR2 is FQNNGV in the germline V gene. The CDR3 has 12 residues. The CDR3 spells CASSILADTQYF. CDR3 DNA: TGTGCCAGCAGCATTCTGGCAGATACGCAGTATTTT.

The chain couples TRBV7-9 to TRBJ1-2; D remains unclear. V was trimmed by 1 base and J by 4 bases, leaving 4 bases between them. This CDR3 is built from 12 residues. The germline V gene encodes CDR1 SEHNR and CDR2 FQNEAQ (reference sequence). The CDR3 here is CASSLVGYGYTF. The CDR3 bases are TGTGCCAGCAGCTTAGTTGGCTATGGCTACACCTTC.

The chain carries TRBV4-3 and TRBJ2-7; TRBD1 matches at 8 bases. The CDR3 sequence is 14 residues long. Unmatched junction bases numbered 6, after V lost 4 bases and J lost 4 bases. The V gene's germline CDR1 is LGHNA and CDR2 YSLEER. The CDR3 loop is CASSRVQGAYEQYF. CDR3 nucleotide sequence: TGCGCCAGCAGCCGAGTTCAGGGGGCTTACGAGCAGTACTTC.

The chain combines TRBV11-2 with TRBJ1-2, with D possibly matching TRBD1 (6 bases). Deletions cut 5 bases from V and 7 bases from J, with 17 bases between. The CDR3 totals 14 residues. Looked up from germline, CDR1 is SGHAT and CDR2 is FQNNGV. CDR3 nucleotide sequence: TGTGCCAGCAGCCGACTCCAGGGGACTATTGGCTACACCTTC. This codes for CASSRLQGTIGYTF. The full variable domain, in which reference TRBV11-2 and TRBJ1-2 provide the parts outside the CDR3, is EAGVAQSPRYKIIEKRQSVAFWCNPISGHATLYWYQQILGQGPKLLIQFQNNGVVDDSQLPKDRFSAERLKGVDSTLKIQPAKLEDSAVYLCASSRLQGTIGYTFGSGTRLTVV.

The CDR3 loop reads CASREPRSSYNEQFF. CDR3 nucleotide sequence: TGTGCCAGCAGGGAGCCCCGGAGCTCCTACAATGAGCAGTTCTTC. The V and J genes are TRBV11-3 and TRBJ2-1, with no clear D. The length of the CDR3 is 15 residues. V lost 6 bases and J lost 0, with 12 bases in between. Germline values: CDR1 SGHNT, CDR2 YENEEA.